Listed here are 8 T cell receptor beta chains from one sample, sequenced in a study of blood T cell repertoires in COVID-19. Profiled with immunoSEQ multiplex PCR; TCRdb holds only in-frame clones, not every one. This sample has fewer than 350,000 clones; about 91% occur once, and the top ten carry 1.5% to 2%. Sequencing was performed on peripheral blood. These receptors all come from a woman aged 25 to 39 with COVID-19, enrolled during active disease.

The chain carries TRBV5-5 and TRBJ2-5; 9 bases line up with TRBD2. Germline CDR1 is SGHKS and CDR2 is YYEKEE (reference sequence). The trim removed 0 bases at V and 5 bases at J, leaving 11 bases unmatched. There are 17 residues in the CDR3. In nucleotides, the CDR3 is TGTGCCAGCAGCTTGGCGCCGGGTGCGGGGGGGAGCGAGACCCAGTACTTC. Its protein product is CASSLAPGAGGSETQYF.

This clone is a singleton in its sample. The J gene is TRBJ1-2, the V gene TRBV20-1; TRBD1 might be the D (5 bases). The CDR3 extends over 9 amino acids. Trimming stripped 6 bases from V and 8 bases from J, with 7 bases between. Germline V gives CDR1 DFQATT, CDR2 SNEGSKA (reference sequence). The DNA of the CDR3 is TGCAGTGCCGCAGGGGGCTACACCTTC. Protein product: CSAAGGYTF.

The gene calls are TRBV11-2 and TRBJ1-2; 7 positions agree with TRBD1. CDR3 length: 15 amino acids. With V trimmed by 4 bases and J by 4 bases, 9 bases remained unmatched. The V gene's germline CDR1 is SGHAT and CDR2 FQNNGV. The CDR3 is CASSSQGQTSYGYTF. In nucleotides, the CDR3 is TGTGCCAGCAGCTCCCAGGGACAGACAAGCTATGGCTACACCTTC.

The chain has TRBV7-9 and TRBJ2-7; TRBD2 might be the D (6 bases). Germline values: CDR1 SEHNR, CDR2 FQNEAQ (reference sequence). The CDR3 runs 14 residues. V was pared by 5 bases and J by 12 bases, with 23 bases between. For the CDR3, the DNA is TGTGCCAGCAGCCCTTCGGGGACTGGAGAAAGGCCGTACTTC. Translation: CASSPSGTGERPYF.

The rearrangement joins TRBV5-4 to TRBJ2-1; no definite D call. This CDR3 contains 14 residues. Between the trimmed V and J ends, which lost 2 bases and 3 bases, there was a span of 9 bases. Germline V gene data show CDR1 as SGHNT and CDR2 as YYREEE (reference sequence). As DNA, the CDR3 is TGTGCCAGCAGCTTTGGTAGTAACTACAATGAGCAGTTCTTC. Translation gives CASSFGSNYNEQFF.

The V call is TRBV27, the J call TRBJ1-1; D ambiguous. Germline V gene lookup returns CDR1 MNHEY and CDR2 SMNVEV (reference sequence). The V gene lost 0 bases and the J gene lost 4 bases, with 12 bases spanning the gap. The CDR3 extends over 15 amino acids. CDR3 amino acids: CASSLSAGNPTEAFF. The CDR3 DNA is TGTGCCAGCAGTTTATCGGCGGGGAATCCCACTGAAGCTTTCTTT.

The chain combines TRBV4-1 with TRBJ1-2; D gene ambiguous. The CDR3 has 14 residues. Germline V gives CDR1 MGHRA, CDR2 YSYEKL. Trimming removed 0 bases at V and 2 bases at J, with 7 bases between. For the CDR3, the DNA is TGCGCCAGCAGCCAAGATCCAGGCAACTATGGCTACACCTTC. This codes for CASSQDPGNYGYTF.

This clone has a single count. The rearrangement uses TRBV19 and TRBJ1-2, with D possibly being TRBD1 (6 bases). Germline values: CDR1 LNHDA, CDR2 SQIVND (reference sequence). The V end lost 7 bases, the J end lost 5 bases, and 14 bases lay between the germline ends. The CDR3 extends over 13 amino acids. In DNA form, the CDR3 reads TGTGCCAGTACCCTAGCAGGGGCGTATGGCTACACCTTC. The encoded protein is CASTLAGAYGYTF.